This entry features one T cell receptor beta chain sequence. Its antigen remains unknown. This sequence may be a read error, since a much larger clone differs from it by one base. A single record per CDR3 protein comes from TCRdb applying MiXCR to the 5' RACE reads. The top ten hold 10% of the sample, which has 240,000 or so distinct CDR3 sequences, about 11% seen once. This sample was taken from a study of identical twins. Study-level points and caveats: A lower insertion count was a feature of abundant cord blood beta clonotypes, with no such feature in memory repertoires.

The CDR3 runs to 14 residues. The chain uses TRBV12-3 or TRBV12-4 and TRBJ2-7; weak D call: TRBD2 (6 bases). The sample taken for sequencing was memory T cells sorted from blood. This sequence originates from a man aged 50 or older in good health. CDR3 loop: CPSSSRAGGGEQYF. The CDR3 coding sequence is TGTCCCAGCAGCTCTAGGGCCGGAGGAGGGGAGCAGTACTTC.